This TCR beta chain was observed in a study of cytomegalovirus exposure and HLA in healthy donors. The primer mix had 60 Vbeta and 13 Jbeta primers. The repertoire was sequenced with immunoSEQ multiplex PCR; TCRdb's copy has only in-frame clones and lacks some. This sample has about 96,000 clones, with approximately 80% found just once. Only one count was recorded for this clone. The CDR3 totals 11 residues. V was clipped by 7 bases and J by 2 bases, with 9 bases between them. Germline V gene lookup returns CDR1 SQVTM and CDR2 ANQGSEA. The clonotype was recovered from a man aged 30 to 45 in good health and CMV-seronegative. The rearrangement uses TRBV29-1 and TRBJ2-7, with TRBD1 as a possible D gene (5 bases). Sample: PBMCs. The CDR3: CSARVTYEQYF. In DNA, the CDR3 is TGCAGCGCCAGGGTTACCTACGAGCAGTACTTC.